Shown below are 3 T cell receptor beta chains from a single sample sequenced in a study of cytomegalovirus exposure and HLA in healthy donors. 60 Vbeta and 13 Jbeta primers were used in PCR. The protocol was immunoSEQ multiplex PCR, while the TCRdb copy is restricted to in-frame clones and leaves out a portion. The data contain about 150,000 clones, around 80% of them singletons. Material: PBMCs. These receptors originate from a man aged 18-30 years in good health and CMV-seropositive.

The chain links TRBV27 to TRBJ2-3; TRBD1 is a possible D gene (5 bases). Germline V gene data show CDR1 as MNHEY and CDR2 as SMNVEV (reference sequence). V dropped 5 bases and J dropped 4 bases, with 10 bases sitting between them. CDR3 length: 13 amino acids. CDR3 DNA: TGTGCCAGCAGTCGATGGGGCCCAGATACGCAGTATTTT. Translating gives CASSRWGPDTQYF.

V is TRBV19 and J is TRBJ1-1; TRBD1 is a possible D gene (6 bases). Germline V gene lookup returns CDR1 LNHDA and CDR2 SQIVND (reference sequence). The CDR3 loop spans 15 amino acids. Trimming removed 5 bases from V and 1 base from J, with 14 bases in between. The CDR3 sequence: CASSFRQVPNTEAFF. CDR3 in DNA: TGTGCCAGTAGTTTCAGACAGGTCCCGAACACTGAAGCTTTCTTT.

The V call is TRBV28, the J call TRBJ2-1; TRBD2 matches 10 bases. Trimming removed 8 bases from V and 3 bases from J; junction bases left unmatched: 4. Germline lookup yields CDR1 MDHEN and CDR2 SYDVKM. The CDR3 totals 14 residues. CDR3 sequence: CASALAGDYNEQFF. CDR3 sequence (DNA): TGTGCCAGCGCCCTAGCGGGAGACTACAATGAGCAGTTCTTC.